The 3 T cell receptor beta chains below all came from one sample that was sequenced in a study of control samples from healthy donors and cancer patients. Generated by immunoSEQ multiplex PCR, the TCRdb table keeps only in-frame clones and is missing some. In the table there are about 83,000 clones, about nine tenths of which are singletons. Input material: blood. Source of these receptors: a man in his fifties or sixties in good health.

The V and J genes are TRBV29-1 and TRBJ2-7, with D tentatively TRBD1 (6 bases). This CDR3 has 14 residues. Per germline, CDR1 SQVTM and CDR2 ANQGSEA. V was pared by 4 bases and J by 3 bases, with 16 bases between. CDR3 protein: CSVGTGHGYYEQYF. DNA of the CDR3: TGCAGCGTTGGCACGGGACACGGTTACTACGAGCAGTACTTC.

The chain carries TRBV5-1 and TRBJ1-1; D may be TRBD1 (5 bases). Per germline, CDR1 SGHRS and CDR2 YFSETQ. V was clipped by 1 base and J by 11 bases, with 9 bases between them. The CDR3 consists of 11 residues. In nucleotides, the CDR3 is TGCGCCAGCAGCTTGTGGGGGGAGGCTTTCTTT. It yields the protein CASSLWGEAFF.

This clone is a singleton in its sample. The chain links TRBV6-5 to TRBJ1-1, with D unclear. Trimming pared 2 bases from V and 1 base from J, leaving 5 bases between. The CDR3 contains 13 residues. The V gene's germline CDR1 is MNHEY and CDR2 SVGAGI. In DNA form, the CDR3 reads TGTGCCAGCAGTTACGCCGGGAACACTGAAGCTTTCTTT. Its protein product is CASSYAGNTEAFF.